This TCR beta chain was profiled in a study of cytomegalovirus exposure and HLA in healthy donors. General observations from the study: Some TCR beta chains (more than 150 of them) were listed as cytomegalovirus-associated. Reportedly, HLA-A and HLA-B alleles of most subjects were accurately predicted from TCR beta.

Sampled while nominally healthy, donors likely had unrecorded immune exposures. A note on this clone: The antigen is undetermined.

A multiplex PCR was run with 60 Vbeta primers and 13 Jbeta primers. The repertoire was sequenced with immunoSEQ multiplex PCR; TCRdb's copy has only in-frame clones and lacks some. The sample totals 38,000 or so clones; its top ten clones hold more than 5.5%. The ends lost 5 bases at V and 4 bases at J; junction bases unmatched: 10. Germline assignment: CDR1 SGHDT and CDR2 YYEEEE. This CDR3 is 15 amino acids long. This TCR came from a man in his thirties or forties in good health and CMV-seronegative. Sequenced input: PBMCs. The chain recombines TRBV5-6 with TRBJ1-2, with TRBD1 matching over 8 bases. CDR3: CASRPRDRPFYGYTF. Written as DNA, the CDR3 is TGTGCCAGCAGGCCCCGGGACAGGCCTTTCTATGGCTACACCTTC.